A single sample gave rise to the 7 T cell receptor beta chains below, sequenced in a study of cytomegalovirus exposure and HLA in healthy donors. PCR involved 60 Vbeta and 13 Jbeta primers. Generated by immunoSEQ multiplex PCR, the TCRdb table keeps only in-frame clones and is missing some. Of some 170,000 clones listed, 70% to 80% are singletons. Sequenced sample: PBMCs. These receptors were obtained from a man aged 35-49 years in good health and CMV-seronegative.

This sequence joins TRBV5-1 and TRBJ1-5, with 8 bases identical to TRBD1. The ends lost 0 bases at V and 10 bases at J; junction bases unmatched: 9. The germline gives CDR1 SGHRS, CDR2 YFSETQ. CDR3 length: 15 residues. CDR3 sequence reads: CASSLGGTGVFPQHF. The DNA of the CDR3 is TGCGCCAGCAGCTTGGGAGGGACAGGCGTTTTTCCCCAGCATTTT.

CDR3 DNA sequence: TGTGCCAGCCGCACGCCACTTATGAAGACCCAGTACTTC. It encodes CASRTPLMKTQYF. The chain carries TRBV7-2 and TRBJ2-5; D not certain. V lost 8 bases and J 6 bases, leaving 16 bases between the germline ends. The germline gives CDR1 SGHTA, CDR2 FQGNSA. This CDR3 is built from 13 residues.

This rearrangement joins TRBV7-2 to TRBJ2-7, with 9 positions matching TRBD2. V lost 5 bases and J lost 7; bases outside the gene matches: 12. This CDR3 comprises 15 residues. Germline V gene data show CDR1 as SGHTA and CDR2 as FQGNSA. The CDR3 here is CASSAGTSYLLEQYF. The CDR3 DNA reads as TGTGCCAGCAGCGCCGGGACTAGCTACTTACTGGAGCAGTACTTC.

This rearrangement joins TRBV11-2 to TRBJ2-3; no definite D call. The CDR3 extends over 15 amino acids. CDR1 and CDR2 from the germline V gene are SGHAT and FQNNGV. V was clipped by 2 bases and J by 5 bases, with 14 bases between them. The CDR3 is CASSLSFMSQDTQYF. The CDR3 DNA reads as TGTGCCAGCAGCTTAAGTTTCATGTCACAAGATACGCAGTATTTT.

The chain recombines TRBV2 with TRBJ1-5, with TRBD1 as a possible D gene (5 bases). The CDR3 length is 13 residues. CDR1 is SNHLY and CDR2 is FYNNEI in the germline V gene. V shed 5 bases and J shed 7 bases, with 12 bases lying between them. CDR3 protein: CASSPGQGQPQHF. CDR3 DNA sequence: TGTGCCAGCAGTCCTGGCCAGGGCCAGCCCCAGCATTTT.

The rearrangement links TRBV28 to TRBJ1-2; D uncertain. The CDR3 extends over 15 amino acids. V lost 5 bases and J 4 bases, leaving 17 bases between the germline ends. CDR1 and CDR2 (germline): MDHEN, SYDVKM. CDR3 DNA: TGTGCCAGCAGTACGACCCCGGGAAGCATCTATGGCTACACCTTC. It specifies CASSTTPGSIYGYTF.

The CDR3, as DNA: TGTGCCTGGAGTGTAGAGGGGACAGGGGCCGCTTCCCGGAGGAATGGCTACACCTTC. This encodes CAWSVEGTGAASRRNGYTF. The J gene is TRBJ1-2, the V gene TRBV30; 10 positions match TRBD1. The length of the CDR3 is 19 residues. After removal of 0 bases from V and 6 bases from J, the junction contained 19 bases not matched to a gene. Germline CDR1 GTSNPN, CDR2 SVGIG (reference sequence).